A selection of T cell receptor beta chains follows, all from one sample in a study of T cell responses to AZD1222 COVID-19 vaccine. The protocol was immunoSEQ multiplex PCR, while the TCRdb copy is restricted to in-frame clones and leaves out a portion. The data show approximately 210,000 clones, more than 85% seen once. The source material was peripheral blood, sampled 28 days after the second AZD1222 dose. The receptors derive from an adult who received the AZD1222 COVID-19 vaccine. CDR3s include the opening cysteine and the closing phenylalanine or tryptophan. The order of the fields is CDR3 DNA, CDR3 protein, D gene, clone size, J gene, V gene. D genes are given only for firm matches. Expanded clones get a size class; other rows say once, few or many, or leave the size out.

CDR3 DNA: TGTGCTAGTGGTTTGAATTGGGGACGGGGTACCTACGAGCAGTACTTC; CDR3 protein: CASGLNWGRGTYEQYF; D gene: .; clone size: .; J gene: TRBJ2-7; V gene: TRBV12-5
CDR3 DNA: TGTGCCAGCAGTTACATGGGACAGGGAAAGCGAAACACCATATATTTT; CDR3 protein: CASSYMGQGKRNTIYF; D gene: TRBD1; clone size: .; J gene: TRBJ1-3; V gene: TRBV6-5
CDR3 DNA: TGTGCCACCAGTGATTTCCCGGGAACAGGGAGACTATCCTACGAGCAGTACTTC; CDR3 protein: CATSDFPGTGRLSYEQYF; D gene: .; clone size: .; J gene: TRBJ2-7; V gene: TRBV24-1
CDR3 DNA: TGTGCCAGCAGTTTACCGGGAACTAATGAAAAACTGTTTTTT; CDR3 protein: CASSLPGTNEKLFF; D gene: .; clone size: .; J gene: TRBJ1-4; V gene: TRBV28
CDR3 DNA: TGTGCCAGCAGTTGGTGGGGGGGGGAAAGGTGGACACCCCTCCACTTT; CDR3 protein: CASSWWGGERWTPLHF; D gene: .; clone size: .; J gene: TRBJ1-6; V gene: TRBV28
CDR3 DNA: TGTGCCAGCAGCCCGGGCTTCGGGACAGCAAGTCAAGAGACCCAGTACTTC; CDR3 protein: CASSPGFGTASQETQYF; D gene: TRBD1; clone size: .; J gene: TRBJ2-5; V gene: TRBV11-3
CDR3 DNA: TGTGCCATCAGTGATCCGAGGGGAGGCACTGAAGCTTTCTTT; CDR3 protein: CAISDPRGGTEAFF; D gene: .; clone size: .; J gene: TRBJ1-1; V gene: TRBV10-3
CDR3 DNA: TGTGCCAGCAGCCCGGAGCCAGGGAAGAGCGCTGAAGCTTTCTTT; CDR3 protein: CASSPEPGKSAEAFF; D gene: .; clone size: once; J gene: TRBJ1-1; V gene: TRBV3-1/TRBV3-2
CDR3 DNA: TGCGCCAGCAGCCAACTCACTAGCGGAAACAATGAGCAGTTCTTC; CDR3 protein: CASSQLTSGNNEQFF; D gene: TRBD2; clone size: .; J gene: TRBJ2-1; V gene: TRBV4-1
CDR3 DNA: TGTGCCAGCAGTTACTCACAGGGTAGAGGGCAAGAGACCCAGTACTTC; CDR3 protein: CASSYSQGRGQETQYF; D gene: .; clone size: .; J gene: TRBJ2-5; V gene: TRBV6-5
CDR3 DNA: TGTGCCTGGGCTAGCGGAAGCACAGATACGCAGTATTTT; CDR3 protein: CAWASGSTDTQYF; D gene: TRBD2; clone size: .; J gene: TRBJ2-3; V gene: TRBV30
CDR3 DNA: TGCGCCAGCTCAGCACGGTTAACCATATATTTT; CDR3 protein: CASSARLTIYF; D gene: .; clone size: .; J gene: TRBJ1-3; V gene: TRBV23-1
CDR3 DNA: TGCGCCAGCAGCTTGGGAACAGGGAGTTTGCGTACTGAAGCTTTCTTT; CDR3 protein: CASSLGTGSLRTEAFF; D gene: .; clone size: .; J gene: TRBJ1-1; V gene: TRBV5-1
CDR3 DNA: TGTGCCAGTTCAGCTAACTATGGCTACACCTTC; CDR3 protein: CASSANYGYTF; D gene: .; clone size: .; J gene: TRBJ1-2; V gene: TRBV9
CDR3 DNA: TGTGCCAGCAGCTCTCAGGAGAGACAGGCCAACATCTATGGCTACACCTTC; CDR3 protein: CASSSQERQANIYGYTF; D gene: .; clone size: .; J gene: TRBJ1-2; V gene: TRBV21-1
CDR3 DNA: TGCGCCAGCAGCGAGGGGGTCTCTGGAAACACCATATATTTT; CDR3 protein: CASSEGVSGNTIYF; D gene: .; clone size: .; J gene: TRBJ1-3; V gene: TRBV5-1
CDR3 DNA: TGCGCCAGCAGCTACGGGACAGGGGGCTTTGAGACCCAGTACTTC; CDR3 protein: CASSYGTGGFETQYF; D gene: TRBD1; clone size: .; J gene: TRBJ2-5; V gene: TRBV4-1
CDR3 DNA: TGTGCCAGCAGCTTAGCTGGCGAGCAGTACTTC; CDR3 protein: CASSLAGEQYF; D gene: .; clone size: .; J gene: TRBJ2-7; V gene: TRBV11-2
CDR3 DNA: TGTGCCAGCAGTTTAAGAAGGGCCGGGGAGCTGTTTTTT; CDR3 protein: CASSLRRAGELFF; D gene: .; clone size: .; J gene: TRBJ2-2; V gene: TRBV27
CDR3 DNA: TGTGCCAGCAGAGTCGGGATTAATGAAAAACTGTTTTTT; CDR3 protein: CASRVGINEKLFF; D gene: .; clone size: once; J gene: TRBJ1-4; V gene: TRBV7-9
CDR3 DNA: TGTGCTAGCAGCCTTAGCGGGAACGGCCTCAATGAGCAGTTCTTC; CDR3 protein: CASSLSGNGLNEQFF; D gene: TRBD2; clone size: .; J gene: TRBJ2-1; V gene: TRBV7-7
CDR3 DNA: TGTGCCAGCGGACGGACAGAATATGGCTACACCTTC; CDR3 protein: CASGRTEYGYTF; D gene: .; clone size: .; J gene: TRBJ1-2; V gene: TRBV2
CDR3 DNA: TGTGCCAGCAGCTTAGATGCCTCCGAGCAGTACTTC; CDR3 protein: CASSLDASEQYF; D gene: .; clone size: once; J gene: TRBJ2-7; V gene: TRBV11-2
CDR3 DNA: TGTGCCATCAGTGGCCCCCAGGGAAATGAGCAGTTCTTC; CDR3 protein: CAISGPQGNEQFF; D gene: .; clone size: .; J gene: TRBJ2-1; V gene: TRBV10-3
CDR3 DNA: TGTGCCAGCACCCCGACGGGGGGGGAGCTGTTTTTT; CDR3 protein: CASTPTGGELFF; D gene: .; clone size: .; J gene: TRBJ2-2; V gene: TRBV27
CDR3 DNA: TGCGCCAGCAGCCAAGATATGGGGTCCGGCACTGAAGCTTTCTTT; CDR3 protein: CASSQDMGSGTEAFF; D gene: .; clone size: .; J gene: TRBJ1-1; V gene: TRBV4-3
CDR3 DNA: TGTGCCAGCAGCTTAGGGGGCAGGGACACAGATACGCAGTATTTT; CDR3 protein: CASSLGGRDTDTQYF; D gene: .; clone size: .; J gene: TRBJ2-3; V gene: TRBV7-2
CDR3 DNA: TGTGCCAGCAGCTCCCCCGCTCCCGGACATGAGCAGTTCTTC; CDR3 protein: CASSSPAPGHEQFF; D gene: .; clone size: once; J gene: TRBJ2-1; V gene: TRBV7-2
CDR3 DNA: TGTGCCAGCAGTACATCGGGACAGGGGGCGGGAGCTTTCTTT; CDR3 protein: CASSTSGQGAGAFF; D gene: TRBD1; clone size: .; J gene: TRBJ1-1; V gene: TRBV6-5
CDR3 DNA: TGTGCCAGCAGTTCACAGGGGAACACTGAAGCTTTCTTT; CDR3 protein: CASSSQGNTEAFF; D gene: .; clone size: .; J gene: TRBJ1-1; V gene: TRBV12-3/TRBV12-4
CDR3 DNA: TGTGCCAGCAGTTACACCCAGGGGACCAATGAGCAGTTCTTC; CDR3 protein: CASSYTQGTNEQFF; D gene: .; clone size: .; J gene: TRBJ2-1; V gene: TRBV11-2
CDR3 DNA: TGTGCCAGCAGCAAAGAAAGTAGGCAGGCCTCTGGAAACACCATATATTTT; CDR3 protein: CASSKESRQASGNTIYF; D gene: .; clone size: .; J gene: TRBJ1-3; V gene: TRBV21-1
CDR3 DNA: TGTGCCTGGACCCGGGACTCCGGCTCCTACAATGAGCAGTTCTTC; CDR3 protein: CAWTRDSGSYNEQFF; D gene: .; clone size: .; J gene: TRBJ2-1; V gene: TRBV30
CDR3 DNA: TGTGCCAGCCGGACAGAGGGCTACGAGCAGTACTTC; CDR3 protein: CASRTEGYEQYF; D gene: .; clone size: .; J gene: TRBJ2-7; V gene: TRBV27
CDR3 DNA: TGTGCCATCAGTGAGTCTGATAGCGGGTCCACAGATACGCAGTATTTT; CDR3 protein: CAISESDSGSTDTQYF; D gene: TRBD2; clone size: .; J gene: TRBJ2-3; V gene: TRBV10-3
CDR3 DNA: TGTGCCAGCAGTGAAGACAGTACTAACTATGGCTACACCTTC; CDR3 protein: CASSEDSTNYGYTF; D gene: .; clone size: .; J gene: TRBJ1-2; V gene: TRBV2
CDR3 DNA: TGCGCCAGCAGCATACCTCAGGGTGTTGAGCAGTTCTTC; CDR3 protein: CASSIPQGVEQFF; D gene: .; clone size: .; J gene: TRBJ2-1; V gene: TRBV5-1
CDR3 DNA: TGCGCCAGCACCTTCGGAGGGTCCTACAATGAGCAGTTCTTC; CDR3 protein: CASTFGGSYNEQFF; D gene: .; clone size: .; J gene: TRBJ2-1; V gene: TRBV4-1
CDR3 DNA: TGTGCCAGCAGTTACGCCTCCCTTTCGGGGAACTATGGCTACACCTTC; CDR3 protein: CASSYASLSGNYGYTF; D gene: .; clone size: .; J gene: TRBJ1-2; V gene: TRBV6-5
CDR3 DNA: TGTGCCAGCAGTTCTCTCTACGAGCAGTACTTC; CDR3 protein: CASSSLYEQYF; D gene: .; clone size: .; J gene: TRBJ2-7; V gene: TRBV6-5
CDR3 DNA: TGTGCCAGCAGCGTAGGAACAGGGGGAGAAGGCTATGGCTACACCTTC; CDR3 protein: CASSVGTGGEGYGYTF; D gene: TRBD1; clone size: .; J gene: TRBJ1-2; V gene: TRBV9
CDR3 DNA: TGTGCCAGCAGCAAGGACAGCCGCGGCTACACCTTC; CDR3 protein: CASSKDSRGYTF; D gene: .; clone size: .; J gene: TRBJ1-2; V gene: TRBV28
CDR3 DNA: TGTGCCAGCAGTTACTTACAGGGAGGTAATTCACCCCTCCACTTT; CDR3 protein: CASSYLQGGNSPLHF; D gene: .; clone size: .; J gene: TRBJ1-6; V gene: TRBV6-2/TRBV6-3
CDR3 DNA: TGTGCCAGCAGCTTCGAAGGGCGAGGTAATTCACCCCTCCACTTT; CDR3 protein: CASSFEGRGNSPLHF; D gene: .; clone size: once; J gene: TRBJ1-6; V gene: TRBV7-9
CDR3 DNA: TGTGCCAGCAGCTTAGTGAGCAGTTCCTACGAGCAGTACTTC; CDR3 protein: CASSLVSSSYEQYF; D gene: .; clone size: .; J gene: TRBJ2-7; V gene: TRBV7-2
CDR3 DNA: TGTGCCAGCACCCCGGGACAACTTGGAAACTATGGCTACACCTTC; CDR3 protein: CASTPGQLGNYGYTF; D gene: .; clone size: .; J gene: TRBJ1-2; V gene: TRBV28
CDR3 DNA: TGTGCCACCAGTATCTACAGACAGTTCAATCAGCCCCAGCATTTT; CDR3 protein: CATSIYRQFNQPQHF; D gene: .; clone size: .; J gene: TRBJ1-5; V gene: TRBV24-1
CDR3 DNA: TGTGCCAGCAGCGCCGGGGCTCATTCCCAAGAGACCCAGTACTTC; CDR3 protein: CASSAGAHSQETQYF; D gene: .; clone size: .; J gene: TRBJ2-5; V gene: TRBV7-3
CDR3 DNA: TGTGCCATCGGTACGACAGGGGACTATGGCTACACCTTC; CDR3 protein: CAIGTTGDYGYTF; D gene: TRBD1; clone size: .; J gene: TRBJ1-2; V gene: TRBV10-3
CDR3 DNA: TGCGCCAGCAGCCTGGATTCCACTGAAGCTTTCTTT; CDR3 protein: CASSLDSTEAFF; D gene: .; clone size: .; J gene: TRBJ1-1; V gene: TRBV5-1
CDR3 DNA: TGTGCCAGCAGATACGGTGCGTCAGCTTTCTTT; CDR3 protein: CASRYGASAFF; D gene: .; clone size: .; J gene: TRBJ1-1; V gene: TRBV27
CDR3 DNA: TGTGCCAGCAGCCCCTCCGGTGGCGGCGGGATCTACGAGCAGTACTTC; CDR3 protein: CASSPSGGGGIYEQYF; D gene: .; clone size: few; J gene: TRBJ2-7; V gene: TRBV7-2
CDR3 DNA: TGTGCCAGCAGTTTTCAGGGTAGTGGGGCCAACGTCCTGACTTTC; CDR3 protein: CASSFQGSGANVLTF; D gene: .; clone size: .; J gene: TRBJ2-6; V gene: TRBV7-9
CDR3 DNA: TGTGCCAGCAGTAGTGGGACAGAGGCTTACAATGAGCAGTTCTTC; CDR3 protein: CASSSGTEAYNEQFF; D gene: TRBD1; clone size: .; J gene: TRBJ2-1; V gene: TRBV27
CDR3 DNA: TGTGCCAGTAGTGCCACCGGGACAACCTACGAGCAGTACTTC; CDR3 protein: CASSATGTTYEQYF; D gene: .; clone size: .; J gene: TRBJ2-7; V gene: TRBV19
CDR3 DNA: TGTGCCAGCAGCCGTGACAGGGGGCGCGAACCCCTCCACTTT; CDR3 protein: CASSRDRGREPLHF; D gene: TRBD1; clone size: .; J gene: TRBJ1-6; V gene: TRBV7-2